The following is a T cell receptor beta chain sequence with its context. This specimen comes from a study of siplizumab effects on memory and regulatory T cells. Assay: immunoSEQ multiplex PCR; the TCRdb copy retains only in-frame clones and omits some. The sample includes approximately 100,000 clones, about 90% of them seen just once. The CDR3 is made up of 11 amino acids. Germline CDR1 and CDR2: MDHEN and SYDVKM. V shed 7 bases and J shed 11 bases, with 14 bases lying between them. The TCR was taken from a human donor in good health. What was sequenced was Tregs sorted from blood. This chain connects TRBV28 to TRBJ1-1, with TRBD1 as a possible D gene (6 bases). DNA of the CDR3: TGTGCCAGCAATCTACAGGGAGCGGCTTTCTTT. Encoded protein: CASNLQGAAFF.